The TCR beta chain described here comes from a study of blood T cell repertoires in COVID-19. For the study at large: PBMCs, B-cell-depleted T cells, or T cells provided the cDNA or gDNA that made up the material.

Original processing methods: Amplification from reference gene primers served as the basis for estimated nucleated cell counts. TCRdb keeps only in-frame clones here, not all; method: immunoSEQ multiplex PCR. The DNA was the basis for D and trimming; V, J and clone size are from that table. The table records roughly 300,000 clones, 87% of them present only once. This CDR3 contains 16 residues. Looked up from germline, CDR1 is SGDLS and CDR2 is YYNGEE. V shed 0 bases, J shed 5 bases, and the junction held 0 bases outside the gene matches. This TCR derives from a woman aged 40 to 49 who had recovered from COVID-19. The sequenced sample consisted of peripheral blood. V gene TRBV9 combines with J gene TRBJ2-1; TRBD2 aligns across 15 bases. The CDR3 bases are TGTGCCAGCAGCGTAGGGACTAGCGGGGGGGACAATGAGCAGTTCTTC. Protein: CASSVGTSGGDNEQFF.